This T cell receptor (beta chain) was sequenced in a study of blood T cells in healthy people across ages. Study results and limitations: Significant beta diversity loss was already apparent by age approximately 40, declining roughly linearly.

Alongside a J-beta primer mix, a sample-barcoded 5' primer served in a second PCR lasting roughly 6 to 11 cycles. A template-switch adaptor that had 12 random nucleotides put a tag on each cDNA molecule. TCRdb re-derived calls from the 5' RACE reads in MiXCR, one entry per CDR3 protein. The table includes approximately 1.5 million distinct CDR3 sequences, about 35% detected once. This CDR3 region has 15 residues. V lost 1 base, J lost 6 bases, and 16 bases lay in between. The germline CDR1 and CDR2 sequences are SGHTA and FQGNSA. Each donor had approximately 10 milliliters of peripheral blood drawn. The authors extracted at least 5 micrograms of total RNA per sample. This clonotype has a handful of counts. What it binds is not known.

V is TRBV7-2 and J is TRBJ2-7, with no clear D. The receptor was isolated from a woman younger than 45 in good health. Sequenced material: blood. The CDR3 is CASSLGGSRGPEQYF. As DNA, the CDR3 is TGTGCCAGCAGCTTAGGGGGTTCCCGCGGCCCCGAGCAGTACTTC.